This T cell receptor beta chain was found in a study of blood T cell repertoires in COVID-19. For the study at large: Specimens from acute and convalescent COVID-19 originated in the United States, Italy and Spain.

Authors' data handling: Cell counts per sample came from amplifying reference gene primers. Assay used: immunoSEQ multiplex PCR; TCRdb lists only in-frame clones, some missing. From that table come the V and J calls and clone size; the DNA was used to work out D and trimming. The table has under 300,000 clones, about 80% seen once; the top ten hold over 3%. The sequencing input was peripheral blood. This TCR derives from a woman of 80 years or more with acute or convalescent COVID-19.

CDR3 bases: TGTGCCAGCAGCTTACTGACAGGGGGCGGTAATTCACCCCTCCACTTT. Translation gives CASSLLTGGGNSPLHF. The chain couples TRBV7-9 to TRBJ1-6, with 10 bases identical to TRBD1. This CDR3 has 16 amino acids. V lost 2 bases and J lost 6; bases outside the gene matches: 4. From germline, CDR1 is SEHNR and CDR2 FQNEAQ (reference sequence).